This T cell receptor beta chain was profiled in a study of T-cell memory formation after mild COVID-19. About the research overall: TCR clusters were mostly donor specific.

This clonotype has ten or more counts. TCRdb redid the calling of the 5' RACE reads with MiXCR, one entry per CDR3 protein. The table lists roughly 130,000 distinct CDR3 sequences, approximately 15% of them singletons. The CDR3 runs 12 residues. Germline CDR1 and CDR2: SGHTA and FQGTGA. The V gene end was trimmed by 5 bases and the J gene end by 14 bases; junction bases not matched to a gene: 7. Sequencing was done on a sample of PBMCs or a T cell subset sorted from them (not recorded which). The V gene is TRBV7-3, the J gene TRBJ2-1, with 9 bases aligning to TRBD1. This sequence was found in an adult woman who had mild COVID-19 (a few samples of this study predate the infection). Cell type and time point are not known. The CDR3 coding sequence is TGTGCCAGCAGCACAGGACAGGGGCGTAAGTTCTTC. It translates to CASSTGQGRKFF.